The sequence of this TCR beta chain was determined in a study of beta chain features in type 1 diabetes. Expressed TCRB transcripts were sequenced because the entire RNA isolate underwent reverse transcription. Assay: immunoSEQ multiplex PCR; the TCRdb copy retains only in-frame clones and omits some. This sample has 600,000 to 650,000 clones, with about a sixth found just once. The junction had 10 bases not matched to a gene; V was cut back by 0 bases and J by 5 bases. The CDR3 is 18 amino acids. Per germline, CDR1 MGHRA and CDR2 YSYEKL. The sequenced sample was naive CD4+ T cells from blood. The genes are TRBV4-1 and TRBJ2-5, with 12 positions matching TRBD1. The clonotype comes from a man aged 18 to 30 in good health. The CDR3 loop is CASSQDGSGTGGFETQYF. As DNA, the CDR3 is TGCGCCAGCAGCCAAGATGGGAGCGGGACAGGGGGCTTTGAGACCCAGTACTTC.